Listed below are T cell receptor beta chains from one sample, sequenced in a study of T cell responses to AZD1222 COVID-19 vaccine. Sequenced by immunoSEQ multiplex PCR; TCRdb stores in-frame clones only, minus some. Of approximately 110,000 clones in the sample, 89% were seen once. The sequenced sample was peripheral blood, obtained on day 0 of AZD1222 vaccination. The receptor source for this set is an adult in good health. Both conserved end residues are part of each CDR3. Each record gives: J gene, clone size, V gene, D gene, CDR3 DNA, CDR3 protein. The D gene is left open where the match is weak. The size field is filled for only some rows; it gives once, few, many or a size class.

J gene: TRBJ1-3; clone size: -; V gene: TRBV19; D gene: -; CDR3 DNA: TGTGCCAGTAGTATCGCAGGGGCGAGCTCTGGAAACACCATATATTTT; CDR3 protein: CASSIAGASSGNTIYF
J gene: TRBJ2-7; clone size: few; V gene: TRBV28; D gene: -; CDR3 DNA: TGTGCCAGCAGCCAGCGGACGAGGGGCTACGAGCAGTACTTC; CDR3 protein: CASSQRTRGYEQYF
J gene: TRBJ1-6; clone size: -; V gene: TRBV30; D gene: -; CDR3 DNA: TGTGCCTGGAGACCAAGGGAGTCCTATAATTCACCCCTCCACTTT; CDR3 protein: CAWRPRESYNSPLHF
J gene: TRBJ1-2; clone size: once; V gene: TRBV5-1; D gene: TRBD1; CDR3 DNA: TGCGCCAGCAGGGAGGAGGGGGCTAATAACTATGGCTACACCTTC; CDR3 protein: CASREEGANNYGYTF
J gene: TRBJ1-6; clone size: -; V gene: TRBV6-2/TRBV6-3; D gene: TRBD1; CDR3 DNA: TGTGCCAGCAGTACCGGGACAGAAAATTCACCCCTCCACTTT; CDR3 protein: CASSTGTENSPLHF
J gene: TRBJ1-2; clone size: -; V gene: TRBV28; D gene: -; CDR3 DNA: TGTGCCAGCAGTTTACACCGGGGCTATGGCTACACCTTC; CDR3 protein: CASSLHRGYGYTF
J gene: TRBJ2-7; clone size: -; V gene: TRBV19; D gene: TRBD1; CDR3 DNA: TGTGCCAGTAGTACCCGACAGGGGACCATAGGAGAGCAGTACTTC; CDR3 protein: CASSTRQGTIGEQYF
J gene: TRBJ1-1; clone size: -; V gene: TRBV6-1; D gene: TRBD1; CDR3 DNA: TGTGCCAGCAGTGAAATGGGACAGATGAGCACTGAAGCTTTCTTT; CDR3 protein: CASSEMGQMSTEAFF
J gene: TRBJ2-6; clone size: -; V gene: TRBV6-2/TRBV6-3; D gene: -; CDR3 DNA: TGTGCCAGCAGTTACGGGGGTCCAACCGGCCTGACTTTC; CDR3 protein: CASSYGGPTGLTF
J gene: TRBJ1-5; clone size: once; V gene: TRBV19; D gene: -; CDR3 DNA: TGTGCCAGTAGTATAGGAACCGGGGCCCTAATGCCGACCCAGCATTTT; CDR3 protein: CASSIGTGALMPTQHF
J gene: TRBJ2-7; clone size: once; V gene: TRBV2; D gene: TRBD2; CDR3 DNA: TGTGCCAGCAAAAGGCTAGCGGGACCCTACGAGCAGTACTTC; CDR3 protein: CASKRLAGPYEQYF
J gene: TRBJ1-5; clone size: -; V gene: TRBV18; D gene: -; CDR3 DNA: TGCGCCAGCTCACCAGGGGCAGGCAACAATCAGCCCCAGCATTTT; CDR3 protein: CASSPGAGNNQPQHF
J gene: TRBJ2-7; clone size: once; V gene: TRBV7-9; D gene: TRBD1; CDR3 DNA: TGTGCCAGCAGCCAGGGACAGCCCTACGAGCAGTACTTC; CDR3 protein: CASSQGQPYEQYF
J gene: TRBJ2-2; clone size: -; V gene: TRBV18; D gene: -; CDR3 DNA: TGTGCCAGCTCACCTCAGGCAGGGGCGTTGAACACCGGGGAGCTGTTTTTT; CDR3 protein: CASSPQAGALNTGELFF
J gene: TRBJ1-2; clone size: -; V gene: TRBV7-2; D gene: TRBD1; CDR3 DNA: TGTGCCAGCAGCCCGGGACAGTTTTATGGCTACACCTTC; CDR3 protein: CASSPGQFYGYTF
J gene: TRBJ2-5; clone size: -; V gene: TRBV9; D gene: -; CDR3 DNA: TGTGCCAGCAGCGTAGGTCCAGCGGGAGAGACCCAGTACTTC; CDR3 protein: CASSVGPAGETQYF
J gene: TRBJ2-7; clone size: once; V gene: TRBV14; D gene: TRBD2; CDR3 DNA: TGTGCCAGCAGCCAAGATAGGCTAGCGGGGAGGGAGCAGTACTTC; CDR3 protein: CASSQDRLAGREQYF
J gene: TRBJ1-1; clone size: -; V gene: TRBV19; D gene: TRBD1; CDR3 DNA: TGTGCCAGTAAGGACAGGCGCCTGACTGAAGCTTTCTTT; CDR3 protein: CASKDRRLTEAFF
J gene: TRBJ2-7; clone size: once; V gene: TRBV3-1/TRBV3-2; D gene: TRBD2; CDR3 DNA: TGTGCCAGCAGTCGGACTAGCGGCCAATGGGACGAGCAGTACTTC; CDR3 protein: CASSRTSGQWDEQYF
J gene: TRBJ2-2; clone size: -; V gene: TRBV12-3/TRBV12-4; D gene: -; CDR3 DNA: TGTGCCAGCAGTTTAAGGCTTTCCGGGGAGCTGTTTTTT; CDR3 protein: CASSLRLSGELFF
J gene: TRBJ2-1; clone size: -; V gene: TRBV2; D gene: TRBD2; CDR3 DNA: TGTGCCAGCAGTGAAGCGGGACTAGCGGGGGGGCCCAATGAGCAGTTCTTC; CDR3 protein: CASSEAGLAGGPNEQFF
J gene: TRBJ1-2; clone size: -; V gene: TRBV29-1; D gene: TRBD1; CDR3 DNA: TGCAGCATCCCCCCTGGACAGGGTGGGAACTATGGCTACACCTTC; CDR3 protein: CSIPPGQGGNYGYTF
J gene: TRBJ1-5; clone size: -; V gene: TRBV18; D gene: -; CDR3 DNA: TGTGCCAGCTCACCCCGGCGAGGCGGCAATCAGCCCCAGCATTTT; CDR3 protein: CASSPRRGGNQPQHF
J gene: TRBJ2-7; clone size: few; V gene: TRBV2; D gene: -; CDR3 DNA: TGTGCCAGCAGTGAAGTAGACGGGAACTACGAGCAGTACTTC; CDR3 protein: CASSEVDGNYEQYF
J gene: TRBJ2-1; clone size: -; V gene: TRBV19; D gene: TRBD2; CDR3 DNA: TGTGCCAGTAGTAATCCTAGCGGGGGCTACAATGAGCAGTTCTTC; CDR3 protein: CASSNPSGGYNEQFF
J gene: TRBJ1-2; clone size: -; V gene: TRBV19; D gene: -; CDR3 DNA: TGTGCCGTCAGATCGCGGGGATTAGAACTAGATGGCTACACCTTC; CDR3 protein: CAVRSRGLELDGYTF
J gene: TRBJ2-1; clone size: -; V gene: TRBV4-2; D gene: -; CDR3 DNA: TGTGCCAGCAGCCAAGGGCTAGCGACAGACAATGAGCAGTTCTTC; CDR3 protein: CASSQGLATDNEQFF
J gene: TRBJ1-2; clone size: -; V gene: TRBV19; D gene: -; CDR3 DNA: TGTGCCAGTAGCCAATTATCTCCCCGCGGGCGACAGCTGCCCTATAACTATGGCTACACCTTC; CDR3 protein: CASSQLSPRGRQLPYNYGYTF
J gene: TRBJ1-6; clone size: -; V gene: TRBV18; D gene: TRBD1; CDR3 DNA: TGTGCCAGCTCACCACCGACAGGGACGGTTAATTCACCCCTCCACTTT; CDR3 protein: CASSPPTGTVNSPLHF
J gene: TRBJ1-3; clone size: few; V gene: TRBV28; D gene: -; CDR3 DNA: TGTGCCAGCAGTTGGACTGGAAACACCATATATTTT; CDR3 protein: CASSWTGNTIYF
J gene: TRBJ1-2; clone size: once; V gene: TRBV5-8; D gene: TRBD1; CDR3 DNA: TGTGCCAGCAGCTCCCGAACAGGGGCGGCTAACTATGGCTACACCTTC; CDR3 protein: CASSSRTGAANYGYTF
J gene: TRBJ2-5; clone size: -; V gene: TRBV5-1; D gene: TRBD2; CDR3 DNA: TGCGCCAGTTATATCGGACTAGCTTTACCCGAGACCCAGTACTTC; CDR3 protein: CASYIGLALPETQYF
J gene: TRBJ2-7; clone size: -; V gene: TRBV7-9; D gene: -; CDR3 DNA: TGTGCCAGCAGCTTCGACAGGCACGAGCAGTACTTC; CDR3 protein: CASSFDRHEQYF
J gene: TRBJ2-5; clone size: -; V gene: TRBV2; D gene: -; CDR3 DNA: TGTGCCAGCAGTGAAGCGGGGCAGAAGCAAGAGACCCAGTACTTC; CDR3 protein: CASSEAGQKQETQYF
J gene: TRBJ2-3; clone size: -; V gene: TRBV30; D gene: TRBD2; CDR3 DNA: TGTGCCTGGACCTCGAGCGGGAGCTCAGATACGCAGTATTTT; CDR3 protein: CAWTSSGSSDTQYF
J gene: TRBJ2-2; clone size: -; V gene: TRBV13; D gene: -; CDR3 DNA: TGTGCCAGCAGCTTAGGATACGGGGAGCTGTTTTTT; CDR3 protein: CASSLGYGELFF
J gene: TRBJ2-3; clone size: -; V gene: TRBV10-3; D gene: -; CDR3 DNA: TGTGCCATCAGTGAAGTCGGCGATACGCAGTATTTT; CDR3 protein: CAISEVGDTQYF
J gene: TRBJ1-6; clone size: -; V gene: TRBV11-2; D gene: -; CDR3 DNA: TGTGCCAGCAGCTTAGGAGGGGATAGCTCCTATAATTCACCCCTCCACTTT; CDR3 protein: CASSLGGDSSYNSPLHF
J gene: TRBJ2-4; clone size: -; V gene: TRBV11-2; D gene: -; CDR3 DNA: TGTGCCAGCAGCTTAGAGGGCGGTGGCAAAAACATTCAGTACTTC; CDR3 protein: CASSLEGGGKNIQYF
J gene: TRBJ2-5; clone size: -; V gene: TRBV10-1; D gene: -; CDR3 DNA: TGCGCCAGCAGGGACGGAGGGTCAGAGACCCAGTACTTC; CDR3 protein: CASRDGGSETQYF
J gene: TRBJ2-7; clone size: -; V gene: TRBV4-2; D gene: TRBD2; CDR3 DNA: TGTGCCAGCAGCCAAGATGGGACTAGCGGGATCGACGAGCAGTACTTC; CDR3 protein: CASSQDGTSGIDEQYF
J gene: TRBJ2-1; clone size: -; V gene: TRBV30; D gene: -; CDR3 DNA: TGTGCCTGGAGCGGGGTTGAGCAGTTCTTC; CDR3 protein: CAWSGVEQFF
J gene: TRBJ1-3; clone size: -; V gene: TRBV30; D gene: -; CDR3 DNA: TGTGCCTGGAGTTCAGGCTCTGGAAACACCATATATTTT; CDR3 protein: CAWSSGSGNTIYF
J gene: TRBJ2-5; clone size: -; V gene: TRBV18; D gene: -; CDR3 DNA: TGTGCCAGCTCACCCCAAGGGGAGACCCAGTACTTC; CDR3 protein: CASSPQGETQYF
J gene: TRBJ1-5; clone size: -; V gene: TRBV19; D gene: TRBD1; CDR3 DNA: TGTGCCAGTAGTGGGACAGGGGGCAATCAGCCCCAGCATTTT; CDR3 protein: CASSGTGGNQPQHF
J gene: TRBJ2-1; clone size: -; V gene: TRBV3-1/TRBV3-2; D gene: -; CDR3 DNA: TGTGCCAGCAGCCGGGACAGTCGGAGGGATGAGCAGTTCTTC; CDR3 protein: CASSRDSRRDEQFF
J gene: TRBJ1-5; clone size: -; V gene: TRBV3-1/TRBV3-2; D gene: -; CDR3 DNA: TGTGCCAGCAGCTACACAAGCAATCAGCCCCAGCATTTT; CDR3 protein: CASSYTSNQPQHF
J gene: TRBJ2-7; clone size: -; V gene: TRBV21-1; D gene: -; CDR3 DNA: TGTGCCAGCAGCAAGAGCAAGACAGAGCAGTACTTC; CDR3 protein: CASSKSKTEQYF
J gene: TRBJ2-1; clone size: -; V gene: TRBV6-5; D gene: -; CDR3 DNA: TGTGCCAGCAGTTACTCGACTGGTAGCTCCTACAATGAGCAGTTCTTC; CDR3 protein: CASSYSTGSSYNEQFF
J gene: TRBJ1-6; clone size: -; V gene: TRBV30; D gene: -; CDR3 DNA: TGTGCCTGGATGAGGAGGGGGAGAGCGGATAATTCACCCCTCCACTTT; CDR3 protein: CAWMRRGRADNSPLHF
J gene: TRBJ1-2; clone size: -; V gene: TRBV19; D gene: TRBD1; CDR3 DNA: TGTGCCAGTAGTAGACAGGGGACAGGAGTTTATGGCTACACCTTC; CDR3 protein: CASSRQGTGVYGYTF
J gene: TRBJ1-1; clone size: -; V gene: TRBV3-1/TRBV3-2; D gene: -; CDR3 DNA: TGTGCCAGCAGCCAATACCGACAGAGCATGAACACTGAAGCTTTCTTT; CDR3 protein: CASSQYRQSMNTEAFF
J gene: TRBJ1-5; clone size: few; V gene: TRBV5-8; D gene: -; CDR3 DNA: TGTGCCAGCAGCTCTCTAGTGACAGAAAATCAGCCCCAGCATTTT; CDR3 protein: CASSSLVTENQPQHF
J gene: TRBJ1-6; clone size: -; V gene: TRBV30; D gene: -; CDR3 DNA: TGTGCCTGGCATGGGGGGGGATCATATAATTCACCCCTCCACTTT; CDR3 protein: CAWHGGGSYNSPLHF
J gene: TRBJ1-5; clone size: -; V gene: TRBV6-6; D gene: -; CDR3 DNA: TGTGCCAGCAGGCCTCAGGGTAATCAGCCCCAGCATTTT; CDR3 protein: CASRPQGNQPQHF